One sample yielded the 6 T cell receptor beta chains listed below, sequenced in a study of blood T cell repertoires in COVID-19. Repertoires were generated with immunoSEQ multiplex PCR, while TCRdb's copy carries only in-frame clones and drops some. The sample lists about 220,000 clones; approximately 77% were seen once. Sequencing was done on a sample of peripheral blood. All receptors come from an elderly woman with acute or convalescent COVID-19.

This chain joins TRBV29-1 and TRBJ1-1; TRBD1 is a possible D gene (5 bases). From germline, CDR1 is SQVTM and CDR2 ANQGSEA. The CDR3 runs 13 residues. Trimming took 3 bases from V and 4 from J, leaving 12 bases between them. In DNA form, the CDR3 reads TGCAGCGTTGAGGGGGGTCGGGGCACTGAAGCTTTCTTT. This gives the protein CSVEGGRGTEAFF.

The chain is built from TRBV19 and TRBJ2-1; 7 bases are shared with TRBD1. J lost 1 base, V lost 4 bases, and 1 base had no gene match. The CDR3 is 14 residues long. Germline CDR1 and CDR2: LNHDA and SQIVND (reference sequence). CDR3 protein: CASSTGGSYNEQFF. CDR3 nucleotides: TGTGCCAGTAGTACAGGGGGTTCCTACAATGAGCAGTTCTTC.

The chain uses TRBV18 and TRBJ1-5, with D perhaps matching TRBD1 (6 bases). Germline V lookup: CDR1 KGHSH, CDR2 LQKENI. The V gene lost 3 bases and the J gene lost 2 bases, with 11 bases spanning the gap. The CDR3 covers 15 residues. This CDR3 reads CASSPGGLGNQPQHF. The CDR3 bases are TGTGCCAGCTCACCCGGGGGGCTGGGCAATCAGCCCCAGCATTTT. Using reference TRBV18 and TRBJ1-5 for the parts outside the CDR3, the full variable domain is NAGVMQNPRHLVRRRGQEARLRCSPMKGHSHVYWYRQLPEEGLKFMVYLQKENIIDESGMPKERFSAEFPKEGPSILRIQQVVRGDSAAYFCASSPGGLGNQPQHFGDGTRLSIL.

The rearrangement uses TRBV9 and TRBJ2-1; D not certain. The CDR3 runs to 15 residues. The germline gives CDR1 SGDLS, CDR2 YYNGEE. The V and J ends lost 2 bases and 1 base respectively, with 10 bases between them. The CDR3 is CASSVGSRSYNEQFF. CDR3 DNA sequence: TGTGCCAGCAGCGTCGGTAGCCGGTCCTACAATGAGCAGTTCTTC.

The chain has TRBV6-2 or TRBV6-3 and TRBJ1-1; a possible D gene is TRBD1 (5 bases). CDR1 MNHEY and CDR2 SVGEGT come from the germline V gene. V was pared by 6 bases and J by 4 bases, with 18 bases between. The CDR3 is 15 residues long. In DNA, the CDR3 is TGTGCCAGCAGCTTCCTTCTGGGGGGGAGCACTGAAGCTTTCTTT. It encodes CASSFLLGGSTEAFF.

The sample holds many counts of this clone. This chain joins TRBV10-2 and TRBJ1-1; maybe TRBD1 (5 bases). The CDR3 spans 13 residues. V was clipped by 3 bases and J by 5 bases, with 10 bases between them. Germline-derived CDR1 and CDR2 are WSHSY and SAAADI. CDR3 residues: CASSDRVGTEAFF. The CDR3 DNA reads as TGCGCCAGCAGTGACAGGGTTGGAACTGAAGCTTTCTTT.